The 18 T cell receptor beta chains reported below all come from one sample, sequenced in a study of blood T cell repertoires in COVID-19. Using immunoSEQ multiplex PCR, the repertoire was profiled, and TCRdb retains in-frame clones only, with some absent. The sample records 65,000 to 95,000 clones, about 78% being singletons. The sample taken for sequencing was peripheral blood. These receptors originate from a human donor in a cohort sampled during active COVID-19.

The rearrangement uses TRBV6-1 and TRBJ1-1; 10 bases align to TRBD1. Trimming removed 3 bases from V and 11 bases from J; junction bases left unmatched: 9. This CDR3 is built from 14 residues. Per the germline V gene, CDR1 is MNHNS and CDR2 is SASEGT. In nucleotides, the CDR3 is TGTGCCAGCAGTGAGGGACAGGGGTCCCCCGGGGCTTTCTTT. Translating it yields CASSEGQGSPGAFF.

V is TRBV9 and J is TRBJ2-2; 7 bases line up with TRBD2. Trimming removed 1 base from V and 4 bases from J; junction bases left unmatched: 7. CDR3 length: 16 residues. The germline V gene has CDR1 SGDLS and CDR2 YYNGEE. In DNA, the CDR3 is TGTGCCAGCAGCGTAAGGGAGGGTCAAAGCACCGGGGAGCTGTTTTTT. This sequence encodes CASSVREGQSTGELFF.

This rearrangement joins TRBV12-3 or TRBV12-4 to TRBJ1-5, with D perhaps matching TRBD1 (6 bases). This CDR3 contains 12 residues. Trimming cost V 3 bases and J 15 bases, with 15 bases left between them. CDR3 sequence: CASSFGGPVRHF. The CDR3 DNA follows: TGTGCCAGCAGTTTCGGGGGGCCGGTGAGGCATTTT.

V and J are TRBV5-6 and TRBJ2-6; D ambiguous. The CDR3 consists of 15 residues. Trimming took off 0 bases at V and 2 bases at J, with 6 bases between the two ends. The germline CDR1 and CDR2 sequences are SGHDT and YYEEEE. CDR3 coding DNA: TGTGCCAGCAGCTTGGCCTATGCTGGGGCCAACGTCCTGACTTTC. Protein product: CASSLAYAGANVLTF.

Many counts were recorded for this clone. The rearrangement uses TRBV3-1 (or the pseudogene TRBV3-2) and TRBJ1-3, with D hard to call. The CDR3 extends over 15 amino acids. The ends were cut back, 6 bases at V and 0 bases at J, with 12 bases in the middle. CDR1 and CDR2 from the germline V gene are LGHDT and YNNKEL (reference sequence). CDR3 DNA sequence: TGTGCCAGCAGTAAACGCCGGAGCTCTGGAAACACCATATATTTT. As protein: CASSKRRSSGNTIYF.

This clone showed up just a few times. This chain uses TRBV19 with TRBJ1-5, with 10 nucleotides matching TRBD1. V trimming: 5 bases; J trimming: 1 base; junction bases outside the gene matches: 8. This CDR3 region has 17 residues. Germline CDR1 and CDR2: LNHDA and SQIVND (reference sequence). CDR3 nucleotide sequence: TGTGCCAGTAGTGACCGGGACAGGGGTTTGAGCAATCAGCCCCAGCATTTT. This codes for CASSDRDRGLSNQPQHF.

The chain uses TRBV11-3 and TRBJ1-4, with TRBD1 identical over 7 bases. Losses at the gene ends were 5 bases for V and 7 bases for J; bases not matched to a gene: 7. Looked up from germline, CDR1 is SGHNT and CDR2 is YENEEA. This CDR3 contains 14 residues. The CDR3 nucleotides read TGTGCCAGCAGCACAACAGGGGTTACTGAAAAACTGTTTTTT. Translating it yields CASSTTGVTEKLFF. Filled out from reference TRBV11-3 and TRBJ1-4, the complete variable domain reads EAGVVQSPRYKIIEKKQPVAFWCNPISGHNTLYWYLQNLGQGPELLIRYENEEAVDDSQLPKDRFSAERLKGVDSTLKIQPAELGDSAVYLCASSTTGVTEKLFFGSGTQLSVL.

CDR3 loop: CASSMTTNTGELFF. In DNA form, the CDR3 reads TGCGCCAGCAGCATGACAACGAACACCGGGGAGCTGTTTTTT. The genes are TRBV5-1 and TRBJ2-2; unclear D gene. V dropped 4 bases and J dropped 0 bases, with 7 bases sitting between them. Germline-derived CDR1 and CDR2 are SGHRS and YFSETQ. The CDR3 sequence is 14 residues long.

This clone has a single count. The rearrangement joins TRBV7-8 to TRBJ2-2; 10 positions agree with TRBD1. The germline gives CDR1 SGHVS, CDR2 FQNEAQ. The CDR3 length is 19 residues. Trimming took 5 bases from V and 1 from J; bases not matched to a gene: 13. Here the CDR3 DNA reads TGTGCCAGCAGCCTCACCCCCGGACAGGGGGACCTGAACACCGGGGAGCTGTTTTTT. It translates to CASSLTPGQGDLNTGELFF.

This clone has just one count. The chain has TRBV27 and TRBJ2-7; 16 bases match TRBD2. V trimming: 5 bases; J trimming: 7 bases; junction bases outside the gene matches: 5. The germline V gene encodes CDR1 MNHEY and CDR2 SMNVEV (reference sequence). This CDR3 region has 15 residues. CDR3 bases: TGTGCCAGCAGTCCGGGGACTAGCGGGAGGGGGGAGCAGTACGTC. It specifies CASSPGTSGRGEQYV.

The chain is built from TRBV3-1 (or the pseudogene TRBV3-2) and TRBJ2-3; unclear D gene. Between the trimmed V and J ends, which lost 4 bases and 0 bases, there was a span of 17 bases. This CDR3 spans 17 amino acids. Germline V gene lookup returns CDR1 LGHDT and CDR2 YNNKEL (reference sequence). The CDR3 loop reads CASSPQGGQPSTDTQYF. CDR3 nucleotide sequence: TGTGCCAGCAGCCCTCAAGGTGGGCAGCCTAGCACAGATACGCAGTATTTT.

This sequence joins TRBV6-1 and TRBJ2-2; D ambiguous. The V end was cut by 3 bases, the J end by 7 bases, with 12 bases between. This CDR3 is 14 amino acids long. Germline CDR1 MNHNS, CDR2 SASEGT. This CDR3 is CASSDQDYVGELFF. The DNA for the CDR3 is TGTGCCAGCAGTGATCAGGATTATGTCGGGGAGCTGTTTTTT.

This chain links TRBV18 with TRBJ2-3; D call uncertain. Germline V gene sequence: CDR1 KGHSH, CDR2 LQKENI. This CDR3 is 14 amino acids long. V was trimmed by 4 bases and J by 2 bases, leaving 10 bases between them. The CDR3 DNA sequence: TGTGCCAGCTCACTACCACTCCTCACAGATACGCAGTATTTT. This translates into CASSLPLLTDTQYF.

The rearrangement joins TRBV6-1 to TRBJ1-2, with TRBD1 identical over 10 bases. V was pared by 0 bases and J by 3 bases, with 1 base of the junction left unmatched. This CDR3 comprises 15 residues. The V gene's germline CDR1 is MNHNS and CDR2 SASEGT. CDR3: CASSEATGGYYGYTF. The CDR3 DNA sequence: TGTGCCAGCAGTGAAGCGACAGGGGGCTACTATGGCTACACCTTC.

The CDR3 sequence is CASKYGQRETQYF. DNA of the CDR3: TGTGCCAGCAAGTATGGGCAGCGGGAGACCCAGTACTTC. This rearrangement joins TRBV6-5 to TRBJ2-5; maybe TRBD2 (5 bases). V was cut by 7 bases and J by 5 bases, with 14 bases left in between. Germline-derived CDR1 and CDR2 are MNHEY and SVGAGI. This CDR3 comprises 13 residues.

The chain combines TRBV5-4 with TRBJ1-1, with 9 bases matching TRBD1. The CDR3 consists of 15 residues. Looked up from germline, CDR1 is SGHNT and CDR2 is YYREEE (reference sequence). The junction had 3 bases not matched to a gene; V was cut back by 2 bases and J by 1 base. The CDR3 loop reads CASSFVGQGNTEAFF. The CDR3 coding sequence is TGTGCCAGCAGCTTCGTGGGACAGGGGAACACTGAAGCTTTCTTT. Combining the CDR3 with reference TRBV5-4 and TRBJ1-1 gives the whole variable domain ETGVTQSPTHLIKTRGQQVTLRCSSQSGHNTVSWYQQALGQGPQFIFQYYREEENGRGNFPPRFSGLQFPNYSSELNVNALELDDSALYLCASSFVGQGNTEAFFGQGTRLTVV.

The rearrangement joins TRBV5-4 to TRBJ1-2; tentative D call: TRBD1 (6 bases). V lost 1 base to trimming and J lost 5 bases, with 15 bases between them. The CDR3 loop spans 15 amino acids. Germline V CDR1 and CDR2: SGHNT, YYREEE (reference sequence). The CDR3 sequence: CASSLITGPVYGYTF. The CDR3 coding sequence is TGTGCCAGCAGCTTGATTACAGGGCCCGTTTATGGCTACACCTTC.

The chain joins TRBV28 to TRBJ2-4, with a weak D call TRBD1 (6 bases). This CDR3 is 15 amino acids long. V was cut by 5 bases and J by 1 base, with 12 bases left in between. Germline CDR1 MDHEN, CDR2 SYDVKM. Here the CDR3 DNA reads TGTGCCAGCAGTGCCATCAGGGGTGCCAAAAACATTCAGTACTTC. Translating gives CASSAIRGAKNIQYF.